Sequencing of this TCR beta chain was carried out in a study of beta chain features in type 1 diabetes. Whole-study findings and limits: In every one of the four CD4+ subsets, TCRB CDR3s were moderately but significantly shorter in Type 1 diabetes patients.

Concerning this clone itself: The antigen is unknown.

Isolated RNA was reverse transcribed in full, so expressed TCRB transcripts were sequenced. Sequencing was performed with immunoSEQ multiplex PCR; in TCRdb, only in-frame clones are kept and a portion is missing. Of around 310,000 clones detected, about 13% appear once; the ten largest clones hold roughly 0.015%. CD45RO/CCR7/CD25/CD127/CD95/CD27 separated CD4+ naive, central memory, regulatory and stem cell-like memory cells by sorting. The CDR3 spans 15 residues. Trimming cost V 4 bases and J 10 bases, with 22 bases left between them. Germline V CDR1 and CDR2: MDHEN, SYDVKM. The sequencing input was naive CD4+ T cells from blood. The clonotype was recovered from a woman under 30 with type 1 diabetes. V gene TRBV28 combines with J gene TRBJ1-2; TRBD1 is a possible D gene (6 bases). CDR3 region: CASSSPGAPLRDYTF. In nucleotides, the CDR3 is TGTGCCAGCAGTTCCCCAGGGGCCCCCTTGAGAGACTACACCTTC.